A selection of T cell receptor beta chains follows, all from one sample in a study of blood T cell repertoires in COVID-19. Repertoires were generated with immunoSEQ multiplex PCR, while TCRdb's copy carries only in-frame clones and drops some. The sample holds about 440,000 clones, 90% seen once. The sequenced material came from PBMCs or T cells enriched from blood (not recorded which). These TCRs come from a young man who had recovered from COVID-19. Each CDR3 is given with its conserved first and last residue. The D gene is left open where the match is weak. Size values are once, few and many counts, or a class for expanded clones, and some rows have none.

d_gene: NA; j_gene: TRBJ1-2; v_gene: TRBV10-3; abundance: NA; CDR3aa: CAISESGGSGGYTF; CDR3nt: TGTGCCATCAGTGAGTCGGGGGGGAGCGGTGGCTACACCTTC
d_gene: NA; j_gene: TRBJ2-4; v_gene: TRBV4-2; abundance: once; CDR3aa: CASSQDFGQTVAKNIQYF; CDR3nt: TGTGCCAGCAGCCAAGATTTCGGACAGACTGTAGCCAAAAACATTCAGTACTTC
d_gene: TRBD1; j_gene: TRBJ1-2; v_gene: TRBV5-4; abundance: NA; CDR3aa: CASSLLGQGAVNYGYTF; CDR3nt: TGTGCCAGCAGCCTCCTAGGACAGGGGGCTGTGAACTATGGCTACACCTTC
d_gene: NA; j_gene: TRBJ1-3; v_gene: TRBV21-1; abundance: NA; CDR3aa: CASSTALRVRYTIYF; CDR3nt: TGTGCCAGCAGTACGGCGCTTCGGGTCCGATACACCATATATTTT
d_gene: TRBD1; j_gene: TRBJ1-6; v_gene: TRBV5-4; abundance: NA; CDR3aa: CASSPDRAYNSPLHF; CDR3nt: TGTGCCAGCAGCCCCGACAGGGCCTATAATTCACCCCTCCACTTT
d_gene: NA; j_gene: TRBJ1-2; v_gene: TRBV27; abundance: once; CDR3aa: CASRSVHGVSGYTF; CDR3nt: TGTGCCAGCAGATCCGTACACGGAGTTAGTGGCTACACCTTC
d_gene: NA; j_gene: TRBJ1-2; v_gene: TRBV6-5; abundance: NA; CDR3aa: CASSRTDYGYTF; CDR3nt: TGTGCCAGCAGTAGGACAGACTATGGCTACACCTTC
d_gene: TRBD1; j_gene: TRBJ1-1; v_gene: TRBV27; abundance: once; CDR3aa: CASSASGQGNTEAFF; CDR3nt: TGTGCCAGCAGTGCTTCGGGACAGGGAAACACTGAAGCTTTCTTT
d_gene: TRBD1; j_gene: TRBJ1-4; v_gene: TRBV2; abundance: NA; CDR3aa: CASGLGQGAIVLFF; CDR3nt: TGTGCCAGCGGCCTAGGACAGGGGGCGATAGTACTGTTTTTT
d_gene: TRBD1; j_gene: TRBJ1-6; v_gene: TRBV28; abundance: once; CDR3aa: CASSLARAGGNSPLHF; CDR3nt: TGTGCCAGCAGTTTAGCGAGGGCAGGGGGGAATTCACCCCTCCACTTT
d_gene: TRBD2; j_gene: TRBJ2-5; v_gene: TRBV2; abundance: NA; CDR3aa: CASSEALAGSGETQYF; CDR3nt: TGTGCCAGCAGTGAAGCGCTAGCGGGATCGGGAGAGACCCAGTACTTC
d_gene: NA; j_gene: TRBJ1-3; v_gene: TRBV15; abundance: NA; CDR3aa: CATSSLGNTIYF; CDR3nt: TGTGCCACCAGCAGCCTTGGAAACACCATATATTTT
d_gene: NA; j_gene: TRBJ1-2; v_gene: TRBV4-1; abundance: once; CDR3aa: CASSQDRYGNYGYTF; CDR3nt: TGCGCCAGCAGCCAAGATAGGTACGGGAACTATGGCTACACCTTC